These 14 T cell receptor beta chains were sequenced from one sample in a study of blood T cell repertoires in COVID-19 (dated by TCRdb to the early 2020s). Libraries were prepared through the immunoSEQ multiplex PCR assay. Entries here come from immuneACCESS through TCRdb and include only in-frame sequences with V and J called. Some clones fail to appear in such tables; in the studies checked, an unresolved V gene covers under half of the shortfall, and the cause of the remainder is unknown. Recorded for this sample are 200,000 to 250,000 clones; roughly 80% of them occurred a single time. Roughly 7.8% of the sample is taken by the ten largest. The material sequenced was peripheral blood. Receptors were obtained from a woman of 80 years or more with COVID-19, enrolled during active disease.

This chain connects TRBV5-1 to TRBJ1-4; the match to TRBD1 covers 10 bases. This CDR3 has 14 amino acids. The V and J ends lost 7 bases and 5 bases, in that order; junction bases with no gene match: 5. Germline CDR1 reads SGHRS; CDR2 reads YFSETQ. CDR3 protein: CASGPDRGNEKLFF. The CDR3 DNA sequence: TGCGCCAGCGGCCCGGACAGGGGGAATGAAAAACTGTTTTTT.

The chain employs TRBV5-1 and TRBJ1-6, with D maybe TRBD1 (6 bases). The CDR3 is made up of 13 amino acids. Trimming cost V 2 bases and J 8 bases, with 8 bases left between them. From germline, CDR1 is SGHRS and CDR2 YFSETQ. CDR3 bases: TGCGCCAGCAGCTTACAGGGCTATTCACCCCTCCACTTT. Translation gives CASSLQGYSPLHF.

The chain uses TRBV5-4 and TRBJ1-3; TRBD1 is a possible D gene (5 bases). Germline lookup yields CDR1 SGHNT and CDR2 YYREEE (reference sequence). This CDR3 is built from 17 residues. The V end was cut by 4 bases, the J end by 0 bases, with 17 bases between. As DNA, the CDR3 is TGTGCCAGCAGCCTCGGGGGGGGACCAACCTCTGGAAACACCATATATTTT. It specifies CASSLGGGPTSGNTIYF.

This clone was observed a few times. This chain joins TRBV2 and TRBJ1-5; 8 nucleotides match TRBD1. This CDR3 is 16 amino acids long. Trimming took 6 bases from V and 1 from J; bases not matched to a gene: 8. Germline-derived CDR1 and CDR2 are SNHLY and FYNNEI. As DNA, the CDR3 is TGTGCCAGCAGCCAGACCGGACAGGGCAGCAATCAGCCCCAGCATTTT. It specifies CASSQTGQGSNQPQHF.

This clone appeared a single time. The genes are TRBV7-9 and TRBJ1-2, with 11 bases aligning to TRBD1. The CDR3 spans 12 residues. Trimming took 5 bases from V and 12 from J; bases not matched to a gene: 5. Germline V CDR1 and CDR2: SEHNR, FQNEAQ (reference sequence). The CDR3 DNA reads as TGTGCCAGCAGCACTGCGGACAGGGGGCACACCTTC. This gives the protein CASSTADRGHTF. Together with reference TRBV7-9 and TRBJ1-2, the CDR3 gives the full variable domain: DTGVSQNPRHKITKRGQNVTFRCDPISEHNRLYWYRQTLGQGPEFLTYFQNEAQLEKSRLLSDRFSAERPKGSFSTLEIQRTEQGDSAMYLCASSTADRGHTFGSGTRLTVV.

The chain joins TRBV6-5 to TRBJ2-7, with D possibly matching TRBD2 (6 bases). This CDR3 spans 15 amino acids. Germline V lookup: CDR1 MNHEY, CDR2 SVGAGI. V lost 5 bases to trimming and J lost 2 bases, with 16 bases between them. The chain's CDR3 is CASSMPGVVPYEQYF. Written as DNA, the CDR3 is TGTGCCAGCAGTATGCCGGGAGTGGTCCCCTACGAGCAGTACTTC.

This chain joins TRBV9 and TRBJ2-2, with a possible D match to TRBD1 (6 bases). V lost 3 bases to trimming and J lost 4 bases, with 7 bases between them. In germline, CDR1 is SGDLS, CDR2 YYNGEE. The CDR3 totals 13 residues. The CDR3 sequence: CASSDRVTGELFF. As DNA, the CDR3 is TGTGCCAGCAGCGACAGGGTCACCGGGGAGCTGTTTTTT.

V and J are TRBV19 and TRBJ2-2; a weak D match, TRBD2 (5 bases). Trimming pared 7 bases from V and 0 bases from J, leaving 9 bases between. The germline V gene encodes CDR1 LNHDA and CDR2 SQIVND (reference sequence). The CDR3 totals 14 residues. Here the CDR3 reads CASILSANTGELFF. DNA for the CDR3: TGTGCCAGTATCCTTAGCGCGAACACCGGGGAGCTGTTTTTT.

As DNA, the CDR3 is TGTGCCAGCAGCCATCACGCCGGGACTAGTTTCGACGAGCAGTACTTC. Amino acids: CASSHHAGTSFDEQYF. The genes are TRBV3-1 (or the pseudogene TRBV3-2) and TRBJ2-7; TRBD2 aligns across 8 bases. The CDR3 extends over 16 amino acids. V shed 3 bases and J 5 bases; nucleotides not matched to a gene: 12. CDR1 and CDR2 from the germline V gene are LGHDT and YNNKEL (reference sequence).

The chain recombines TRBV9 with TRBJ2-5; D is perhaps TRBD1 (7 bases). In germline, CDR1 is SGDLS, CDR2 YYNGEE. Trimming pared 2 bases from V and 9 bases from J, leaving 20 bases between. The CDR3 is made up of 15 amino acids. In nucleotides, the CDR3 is TGTGCCAGCAGCGTCCGACAGGGATCGGGGGAGGCCCAGTACTTC. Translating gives CASSVRQGSGEAQYF.

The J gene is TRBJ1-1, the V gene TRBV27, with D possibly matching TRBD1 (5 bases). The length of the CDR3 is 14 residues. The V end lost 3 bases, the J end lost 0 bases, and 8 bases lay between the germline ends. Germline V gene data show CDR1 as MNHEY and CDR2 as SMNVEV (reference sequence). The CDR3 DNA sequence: TGTGCCAGCAGTTTTTCAGGGCTGAACACTGAAGCTTTCTTT. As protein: CASSFSGLNTEAFF.

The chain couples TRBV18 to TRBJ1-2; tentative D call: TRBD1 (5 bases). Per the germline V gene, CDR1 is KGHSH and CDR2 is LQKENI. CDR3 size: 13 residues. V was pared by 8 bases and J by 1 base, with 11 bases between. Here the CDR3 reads CASTKQDNYGYTF. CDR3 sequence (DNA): TGTGCCAGCACAAAACAGGATAACTATGGCTACACCTTC. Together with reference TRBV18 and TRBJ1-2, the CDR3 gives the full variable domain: NAGVMQNPRHLVRRRGQEARLRCSPMKGHSHVYWYRQLPEEGLKFMVYLQKENIIDESGMPKERFSAEFPKEGPSILRIQQVVRGDSAAYFCASTKQDNYGYTFGSGTRLTVV.

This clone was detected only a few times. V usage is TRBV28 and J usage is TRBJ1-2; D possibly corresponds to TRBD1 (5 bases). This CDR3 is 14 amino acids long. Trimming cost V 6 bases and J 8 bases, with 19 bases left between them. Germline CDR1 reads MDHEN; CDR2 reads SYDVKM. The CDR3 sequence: CASSPRGEVGGYTF. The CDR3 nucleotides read TGTGCCAGCAGCCCCCGGGGGGAGGTGGGCGGCTACACCTTC.

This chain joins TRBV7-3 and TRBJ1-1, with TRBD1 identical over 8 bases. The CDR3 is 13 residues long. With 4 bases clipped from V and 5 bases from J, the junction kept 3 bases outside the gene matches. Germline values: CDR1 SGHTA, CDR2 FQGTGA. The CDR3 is CASSSRQGTEAFF. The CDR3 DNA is TGTGCCAGCAGCTCTCGACAGGGGACTGAAGCTTTCTTT.